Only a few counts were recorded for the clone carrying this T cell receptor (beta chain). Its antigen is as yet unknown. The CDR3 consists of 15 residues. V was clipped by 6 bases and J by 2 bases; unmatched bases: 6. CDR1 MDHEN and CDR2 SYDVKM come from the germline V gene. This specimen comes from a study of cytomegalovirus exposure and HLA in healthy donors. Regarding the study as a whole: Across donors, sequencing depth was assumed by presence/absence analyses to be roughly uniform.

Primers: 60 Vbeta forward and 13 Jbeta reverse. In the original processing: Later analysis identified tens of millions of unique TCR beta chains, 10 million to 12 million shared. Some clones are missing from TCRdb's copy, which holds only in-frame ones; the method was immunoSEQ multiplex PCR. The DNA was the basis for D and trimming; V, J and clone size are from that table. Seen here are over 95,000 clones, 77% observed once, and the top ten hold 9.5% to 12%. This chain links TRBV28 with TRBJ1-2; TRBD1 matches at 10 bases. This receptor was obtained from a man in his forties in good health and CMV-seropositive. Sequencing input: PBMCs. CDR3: CASRSRTGGNYGYTF. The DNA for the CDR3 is TGTGCCAGCAGATCAAGGACAGGGGGAAACTATGGCTACACCTTC.